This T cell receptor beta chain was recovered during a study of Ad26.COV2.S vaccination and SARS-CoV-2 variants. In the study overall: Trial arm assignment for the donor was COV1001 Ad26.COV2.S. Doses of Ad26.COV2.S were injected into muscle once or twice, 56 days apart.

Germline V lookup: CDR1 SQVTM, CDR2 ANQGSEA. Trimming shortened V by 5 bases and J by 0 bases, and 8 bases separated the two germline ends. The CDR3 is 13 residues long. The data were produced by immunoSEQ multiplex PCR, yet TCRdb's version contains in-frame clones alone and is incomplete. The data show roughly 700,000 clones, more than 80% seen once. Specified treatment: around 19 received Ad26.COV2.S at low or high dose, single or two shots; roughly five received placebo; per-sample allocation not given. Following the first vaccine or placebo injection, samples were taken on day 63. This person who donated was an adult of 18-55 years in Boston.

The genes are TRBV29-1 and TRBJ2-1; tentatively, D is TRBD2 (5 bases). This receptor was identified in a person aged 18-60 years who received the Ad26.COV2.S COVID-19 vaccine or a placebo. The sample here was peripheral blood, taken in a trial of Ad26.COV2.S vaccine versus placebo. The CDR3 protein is CSVIRDSYNEQFF. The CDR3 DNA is TGCAGCGTTATCCGGGACTCCTACAATGAGCAGTTCTTC.